This T cell receptor beta chain was documented in a study of T cell responses to AZD1222 COVID-19 vaccine. Findings and limits, study-wide: Baseline serology detected seropositivity in only 6 or 7 AZD1222 recipients. The breadth and depth of Spike-specific TCRs increased once two AZD1222 doses had been given. The reported proportion of spike-specific TCRs targeting unmutated variant regions was nearly half. Spike was spanned by vaccine-associated CD4 TCRs, which were dominant at 160-218 and 743-854.

The germline V gene encodes CDR1 SQVTM and CDR2 ANQGSEA. The V and J ends lost 4 bases and 2 bases, in that order; junction bases with no gene match: 6. The CDR3 totals 14 residues. For this clone: Its antigen is not known.

Assay: immunoSEQ multiplex PCR; the TCRdb copy retains only in-frame clones and omits some. Here the sample spans approximately 18,000 clones, around 80% being singletons. The V and J genes are TRBV29-1 and TRBJ1-2, with 8 positions matching TRBD1. Source: peripheral blood, taken 28 days after the second AZD1222 dose. The clonotype was recovered from an adult who received the AZD1222 COVID-19 vaccine. CDR3 sequence: CSVVADRENYGYTF. The CDR3 DNA sequence: TGCAGCGTTGTGGCGGACAGGGAAAACTATGGCTACACCTTC.